A selection of T cell receptor beta chains follows, all from one sample in a study of shared clonotypes between healthy human individuals. Profiling relied on immunoSEQ multiplex PCR, and the TCRdb table lists in-frame clones only, not all of them. The top ten hold approximately 1.6% of the sample, which has over 2,000,000 clones, just over 90% seen once. Sequenced material: naive CD8+ T cells from PBMCs. The receptors shown here come from a man aged 18-30 years in good health. Some clones in this sample may be carry-over from other donors' samples. The CDR3 runs from the conserved cysteine through the conserved F or W. Fields, in order: J gene, V gene, CDR3 length, CDR3 protein.

J gene: TRBJ2-7
V gene: TRBV2
CDR3 length: 13
CDR3 protein: CASRYNRGVEQYF

J gene: TRBJ1-5
V gene: TRBV4-3
CDR3 length: 16
CDR3 protein: CASSQDSGYSNQPQHF

J gene: TRBJ1-1
V gene: TRBV27
CDR3 length: 14
CDR3 protein: CASSFGGAGTEAFF

J gene: TRBJ2-1
V gene: TRBV13
CDR3 length: 14
CDR3 protein: CASSPHGSYNEQFF

J gene: TRBJ2-5
V gene: TRBV7-2
CDR3 length: 16
CDR3 protein: CASSLARSGSSETQYF

J gene: TRBJ2-1
V gene: TRBV30
CDR3 length: 15
CDR3 protein: CAWSVQAGVRNEQFF

J gene: TRBJ2-1
V gene: TRBV15
CDR3 length: 17
CDR3 protein: CATSSEDRGLRDNEQFF

J gene: TRBJ2-4
V gene: TRBV27
CDR3 length: 15
CDR3 protein: CASSPAVGGGNIQYF

J gene: TRBJ2-7
V gene: TRBV11-2
CDR3 length: 17
CDR3 protein: CASSRGLAGALFDEQYF

J gene: TRBJ1-2
V gene: TRBV28
CDR3 length: 13
CDR3 protein: CASSPKSEYGYTF

J gene: TRBJ1-3
V gene: TRBV6-1
CDR3 length: 16
CDR3 protein: CASSGRGQDFGNTIYF

J gene: TRBJ2-7
V gene: TRBV7-9
CDR3 length: 16
CDR3 protein: CASSLGETASSYEQYF

J gene: TRBJ2-3
V gene: TRBV28
CDR3 length: 15
CDR3 protein: CASSLQREGSDTQYF

J gene: TRBJ2-2
V gene: TRBV11-2
CDR3 length: 15
CDR3 protein: CASTRGLAGTGELFF

J gene: TRBJ2-7
V gene: TRBV9
CDR3 length: 14
CDR3 protein: CASNPAGTSYEQYF

J gene: TRBJ2-3
V gene: TRBV19
CDR3 length: 13
CDR3 protein: CASTGGSTDTQYF

J gene: TRBJ1-4
V gene: TRBV11-2
CDR3 length: 18
CDR3 protein: CASSLYRGRMGDDEKLFF

J gene: TRBJ2-2
V gene: TRBV11-2
CDR3 length: 17
CDR3 protein: CASSPNPGQGNTGELFF

J gene: TRBJ2-1
V gene: TRBV6-6
CDR3 length: 15
CDR3 protein: CASTVLAGGYNEQFF

J gene: TRBJ1-2
V gene: TRBV19
CDR3 length: 16
CDR3 protein: CASSIDRESRLYGYTF

J gene: TRBJ2-5
V gene: TRBV11-3
CDR3 length: 13
CDR3 protein: CASSSREVETQYF

J gene: TRBJ2-7
V gene: TRBV2
CDR3 length: 13
CDR3 protein: CASSGWDTYEQYF

J gene: TRBJ2-1
V gene: TRBV11-2
CDR3 length: 18
CDR3 protein: CASSSTGFGDDSYNEQFF

J gene: TRBJ2-7
V gene: TRBV7-8
CDR3 length: 15
CDR3 protein: CASSGSRDRDYEQYF

J gene: TRBJ1-2
V gene: TRBV4-3
CDR3 length: 15
CDR3 protein: CASSQAPGSMHGYTF

J gene: TRBJ2-7
V gene: TRBV7-8
CDR3 length: 15
CDR3 protein: CASSSRLAGAREQYF

J gene: TRBJ2-7
V gene: TRBV2
CDR3 length: 16
CDR3 protein: CASRNQGSPITYEQYF

J gene: TRBJ2-3
V gene: TRBV27
CDR3 length: 17
CDR3 protein: CASSRTTVRGASDTQYF

J gene: TRBJ2-1
V gene: TRBV29-1
CDR3 length: 15
CDR3 protein: CSVEAGGSPANEQFF

J gene: TRBJ1-2
V gene: TRBV4-3
CDR3 length: 17
CDR3 protein: CASSHTIGQGNIYGYTF

J gene: TRBJ1-5
V gene: TRBV6-1
CDR3 length: 17
CDR3 protein: CASSERRGGLSNQPQHF

J gene: TRBJ2-7
V gene: TRBV5-6
CDR3 length: 13
CDR3 protein: CASSLERTSEQYF

J gene: TRBJ1-4
V gene: TRBV6-1
CDR3 length: 16
CDR3 protein: CASSDITYATNEKLFF

J gene: TRBJ2-3
V gene: TRBV9
CDR3 length: 14
CDR3 protein: CASSARLETDTQYF

J gene: TRBJ1-6
V gene: TRBV5-6
CDR3 length: 16
CDR3 protein: CASSLGDLGPNSPLHF

J gene: TRBJ2-1
V gene: TRBV15
CDR3 length: 15
CDR3 protein: CATANKDRTYNEQFF

J gene: TRBJ2-7
V gene: TRBV19
CDR3 length: 12
CDR3 protein: CASSTPEYEQYF

J gene: TRBJ2-1
V gene: TRBV11-2
CDR3 length: 16
CDR3 protein: CASSTRTSGRINEQFF

J gene: TRBJ2-1
V gene: TRBV25-1
CDR3 length: 13
CDR3 protein: CASSEMGIGEQFF

J gene: TRBJ2-2
V gene: TRBV9
CDR3 length: 16
CDR3 protein: CASSRTSGKGTGELFF

J gene: TRBJ1-5
V gene: TRBV7-9
CDR3 length: 15
CDR3 protein: CASSLGGIGNQPQHF

J gene: TRBJ2-7
V gene: TRBV6-5
CDR3 length: 15
CDR3 protein: CASSYSEGAGYEQYF

J gene: TRBJ2-1
V gene: TRBV7-3
CDR3 length: 13
CDR3 protein: CASSPTGREEQFF

J gene: TRBJ2-7
V gene: TRBV19
CDR3 length: 13
CDR3 protein: CASLGGNSYEQYF

J gene: TRBJ1-3
V gene: TRBV11-1
CDR3 length: 14
CDR3 protein: CASSIAPRADTIYF

J gene: TRBJ2-2
V gene: TRBV5-6
CDR3 length: 15
CDR3 protein: CASRPAHSGFGELFF

J gene: TRBJ2-1
V gene: TRBV27
CDR3 length: 14
CDR3 protein: CASSLTGSYNEQFF

J gene: TRBJ2-1
V gene: TRBV7-6
CDR3 length: 16
CDR3 protein: CASSWLQGEIYNEQFF

J gene: TRBJ1-1
V gene: TRBV4-1
CDR3 length: 15
CDR3 protein: CASSQEDSRNTEAFF

J gene: TRBJ1-2
V gene: TRBV29-1
CDR3 length: 14
CDR3 protein: CSVGGDRGFDGYTF

J gene: TRBJ2-5
V gene: TRBV9
CDR3 length: 15
CDR3 protein: CASSVVPSAVETQYF

J gene: TRBJ2-1
V gene: TRBV7-8
CDR3 length: 15
CDR3 protein: CASSFPDRVANEQFF

J gene: TRBJ2-5
V gene: TRBV28
CDR3 length: 14
CDR3 protein: CASSPQGSRETQYF

J gene: TRBJ2-1
V gene: TRBV27
CDR3 length: 16
CDR3 protein: CASSPLAGSSYNEQFF

J gene: TRBJ1-3
V gene: TRBV9
CDR3 length: 16
CDR3 protein: CASTPGEGGGGNTIYF

J gene: TRBJ2-5
V gene: TRBV11-2
CDR3 length: 14
CDR3 protein: CASSLGGGRETQYF

J gene: TRBJ2-2
V gene: TRBV7-2
CDR3 length: 16
CDR3 protein: CASSPGTGYYTGELFF